This T cell receptor (beta chain) appears in the sequencing data of a study of cytomegalovirus exposure and HLA in healthy donors. Overall study context: As released early, the data held 70 million to 95 million unique TCRs from HLA-typed donors. General study findings and limits: An assumption of roughly uniform sequencing depth across donors underlay the presence/absence analyses. A later analysis, which compared TCR beta chains of equal frequency, found the HLA-associated ones more clonally expanded.

This CDR3 spans 19 amino acids. The V segment lost 3 bases and the J segment 0 bases; nucleotides outside the gene matches: 17. The V gene's germline CDR1 is SGDLS and CDR2 YYNGEE. It was with 60 Vbeta and 13 Jbeta primers that the PCR ran. The method was immunoSEQ multiplex PCR; TCRdb's version includes in-frame clones alone and lacks a portion of them. Among around 83,000 clones listed, roughly 78% were seen once. As to this clone: Its specificity is unknown.

V is TRBV9 and J is TRBJ1-1; 7 bases are shared with TRBD1. The sequenced sample consisted of PBMCs. This receptor was identified in a male donor in good health and CMV-seropositive. The CDR3 spells CASSGLTGNRGPMNTEAFF. CDR3 coding DNA: TGTGCCAGCAGCGGGCTTACCGGGAACAGGGGCCCCATGAACACTGAAGCTTTCTTT. Based on the CDR3 plus reference TRBV9 and TRBJ1-1, the full variable domain is DSGVTQTPKHLITATGQRVTLRCSPRSGDLSVYWYQQSLDQGLQFLIQYYNGEERAKGNILERFSAQQFPDLHSELNLSSLELGDSALYFCASSGLTGNRGPMNTEAFFGQGTRLTVV.